The sequence of this T cell receptor (beta chain) was determined in a study of shared clonotypes between healthy human individuals. The V gene's germline CDR1 is LGHNA and CDR2 YNFKEQ. V was pared by 0 bases and J by 1 base, with 1 base of the junction left unmatched. The CDR3 consists of 16 residues. The table came from immunoSEQ multiplex PCR; TCRdb's copy has only in-frame clones and leaves some out. The sample has some 1,400,000 clones; over 95% are singletons. V and J are TRBV4-2 and TRBJ2-2; the match to TRBD2 covers 8 bases. The sequence derives from a young man in good health. The sample taken for sequencing was naive CD4+ T cells sorted from blood. Subset noted: CD45RA+ positively selected. The CDR3 nucleotides read TGTGCCAGCAGCCAAGACCGGGAGGGGAACACCGGGGAGCTGTTTTTT. Translating gives CASSQDREGNTGELFF.